This T cell receptor beta chain was sequenced in a study of blood T cell repertoires in COVID-19. Study context: The United States, Italy and Spain were the sources of the acute and convalescent COVID-19 samples. The cDNA or gDNA used as material had been derived from T cells, B-cell-depleted T cells, or PBMCs.

The CDR3 extends over 15 amino acids. The germline V gene has CDR1 MNHEY and CDR2 SVGAGI. V lost 6 bases, J lost 4 bases, and 6 bases stayed unmatched. Per the original data handling: From reference gene primer amplification, estimates of nucleated cell counts were derived. The assay was immunoSEQ multiplex PCR, and TCRdb's table has in-frame clones only and misses some. V and J calls and clone size are as listed in that table; D and trimming were resolved from the DNA. Found here are 20,000 to 30,000 clones, around nine tenths of them singletons; the top ten hold about 7.3%. The sample taken for sequencing was peripheral blood. This TCR came from a human donor in a cohort sampled during active COVID-19. The rearrangement uses TRBV6-5 and TRBJ2-1; 10 nucleotides align to TRBD2. The CDR3 region has the DNA TGTGCCAGCAGATTCCGGACTAGCGGATACAATGAGCAGTTCTTC. It codes for CASRFRTSGYNEQFF.